The next 16 T cell receptor beta chains were all read from a single sample in a study of shared clonotypes between healthy human individuals. Assay used: immunoSEQ multiplex PCR; TCRdb lists only in-frame clones, some missing. The sample shows 2 million to 2.5 million clones, under 97% of them seen only once. The specimen was naive CD4+ T cells sorted from blood. The subset was: CD45RA+ positively selected. Receptors were obtained from a man younger than 35 in good health.

The chain employs TRBV13 and TRBJ1-2; no clear D gene. Germline V gives CDR1 PRHDT, CDR2 FYEKMQ (reference sequence). The CDR3 runs 13 residues. Trimming stripped 4 bases from V and 2 bases from J, with 8 bases between. CDR3 in DNA: TGTGCCAGCAGCTCGGGGAGGAACTATGGCTACACCTTC. Residues: CASSSGRNYGYTF.

The chain is built from TRBV4-1 and TRBJ1-2, with D unclear. Germline assignment: CDR1 MGHRA and CDR2 YSYEKL. V dropped 2 bases and J dropped 7 bases, with 14 bases sitting between them. The CDR3 consists of 14 residues. For the CDR3, the DNA is TGCGCCAGCAGCCAAAGGCAGACCCTTGGTGGCTACACCTTC. As protein: CASSQRQTLGGYTF.

The J gene is TRBJ1-4, the V gene TRBV29-1; D call uncertain. Trimming left V 6 bases short and J 1 base short, with 9 bases between. The CDR3 loop spans 13 amino acids. Germline assignment: CDR1 SQVTM and CDR2 ANQGSEA. CDR3 coding DNA: TGCAGCGTCCTTCGACAAACTAATGAAAAACTGTTTTTT. Amino acids: CSVLRQTNEKLFF.

The DNA of the CDR3 is TGTGCCAGCAGTTACAGGCAATCCTACGAGCAGTACTTC. It is translated as CASSYRQSYEQYF. V and J are TRBV6-5 and TRBJ2-7; D call uncertain. Germline V gene sequence: CDR1 MNHEY, CDR2 SVGAGI. Trimming shortened V by 2 bases and J by 1 base, and 6 bases separated the two germline ends. This CDR3 has 13 amino acids.

The CDR3 sequence: CAWRSQGGYEQYF. In DNA, the CDR3 is TGTGCCTGGAGGTCCCAGGGGGGCTACGAGCAGTACTTC. This chain connects TRBV30 to TRBJ2-7; possibly TRBD1 for D (7 bases). CDR1 is GTSNPN, CDR2 SVGIG, per germline (reference sequence). The CDR3 contains 13 residues. Deletions cut 3 bases from V and 3 bases from J, with 12 bases between.

The sample holds one count of this clone. The genes are TRBV30 and TRBJ2-1; the match to TRBD2 covers 7 bases. The germline V gene encodes CDR1 GTSNPN and CDR2 SVGIG (reference sequence). The CDR3 is made up of 15 amino acids. Trimming at V came to 0 bases and at J to 3 bases, leaving 5 bases not matched to a gene. The CDR3: CAWSVKASGYNEQFF. In DNA form, the CDR3 reads TGTGCCTGGAGTGTAAAGGCTAGCGGCTACAATGAGCAGTTCTTC.

The genes are TRBV11-2 and TRBJ2-2; no clear D gene. V gave up 0 bases and J gave up 7 bases, with 6 bases separating them. This CDR3 has 13 amino acids. Germline V CDR1 and CDR2: SGHAT, FQNNGV. The CDR3 DNA is TGTGCCAGCAGCTTAGATCGCGGCGGGGAGCTGTTTTTT. It encodes CASSLDRGGELFF. The complete variable domain, with remaining parts taken from reference TRBV11-2 and TRBJ2-2, reads EAGVAQSPRYKIIEKRQSVAFWCNPISGHATLYWYQQILGQGPKLLIQFQNNGVVDDSQLPKDRFSAERLKGVDSTLKIQPAKLEDSAVYLCASSLDRGGELFFGEGSRLTVL.

The gene calls are TRBV15 and TRBJ2-2; 8 bases match TRBD1. The CDR3 has 18 amino acids. The V segment lost 3 bases and the J segment 3 bases; nucleotides outside the gene matches: 12. Germline lookup yields CDR1 LNHNV and CDR2 YYDKDF (reference sequence). The CDR3, as DNA: TGTGCCACCAGCAGGATGAGGGGGACAGGCACCGACACCGGGGAGCTGTTTTTT. Amino acid sequence: CATSRMRGTGTDTGELFF.

The CDR3 coding sequence is TGTGCCAGCAGCACCGACGCCAAGACAGGGGGAGTCTATGGCTACACCTTC. Translated, it gives CASSTDAKTGGVYGYTF. V and J are TRBV9 and TRBJ1-2, with TRBD1 matching 9 bases. V lost 4 bases, J lost 4 bases, and 14 bases stayed unmatched. Germline V CDR1 and CDR2: SGDLS, YYNGEE. The CDR3 totals 17 residues.

Points on this clone: This CDR3 is also generated by other DNA sequences in the sample. This chain links TRBV30 with TRBJ1-1, with D uncertain. Trimming took off 1 base at V and 5 bases at J, with 2 bases between the two ends. Germline V gene sequence: CDR1 GTSNPN, CDR2 SVGIG (reference sequence). The CDR3 has 10 amino acids. CDR3 nucleotide sequence: TGTGCCTGGAGTGGGACTGAAGCTTTCTTT. Its translation: CAWSGTEAFF.

V is TRBV13 and J is TRBJ2-5; 9 positions match TRBD1. Germline trimming cut 5 bases from V and 4 bases from J; bases unmatched to any gene: 8. The germline gives CDR1 PRHDT, CDR2 FYEKMQ (reference sequence). The CDR3 consists of 15 residues. CDR3 loop: CASSAAPGQGETQYF. CDR3 DNA sequence: TGTGCCAGCAGCGCAGCCCCGGGACAGGGAGAGACCCAGTACTTC.

This clone came up once. The rearrangement joins TRBV27 to TRBJ2-3; D may be TRBD1 (5 bases). This CDR3 region has 14 residues. Germline lookup yields CDR1 MNHEY and CDR2 SMNVEV (reference sequence). V was shortened by 8 bases and J by 6 bases, with 18 bases between the two germline ends. CDR3 sequence reads: CASRTTVGADTQYF. CDR3 sequence (DNA): TGTGCCAGCCGGACAACGGTTGGGGCGGATACGCAGTATTTT.

This rearrangement joins TRBV5-1 to TRBJ2-2; no reliable D call. The V end lost 0 bases, the J end lost 1 base, and 7 bases lay between the germline ends. Germline CDR1 SGHRS, CDR2 YFSETQ. The CDR3 runs 15 residues. CDR3 protein: CASSLVVLNTGELFF. For the CDR3, the DNA is TGCGCCAGCAGCTTGGTTGTTCTGAACACCGGGGAGCTGTTTTTT.

This chain uses TRBV14 with TRBJ2-2, with D unclear. The CDR3 consists of 16 residues. Trimming shortened V by 1 base and J by 3 bases, and 12 bases separated the two germline ends. Germline CDR1 SGHDN, CDR2 FVKESK. CDR3 sequence (DNA): TGTGCCAGCAGCCAAGTTAGGTCTAGGGACACCGGGGAGCTGTTTTTT. This codes for CASSQVRSRDTGELFF.

The J gene is TRBJ2-1, the V gene TRBV2, with 12 bases that match TRBD2. The V segment lost 6 bases and the J segment 8 bases; nucleotides outside the gene matches: 8. CDR1 and CDR2 from the germline V gene are SNHLY and FYNNEI. This CDR3 is 15 amino acids long. CDR3 sequence: CASSPGLAGSDEQFF. The CDR3 bases are TGTGCCAGCAGCCCTGGACTAGCGGGGAGCGATGAGCAGTTCTTC.

Comment on this clone: The same CDR3 is also encoded by other DNA sequences in this sample. The chain recombines TRBV18 with TRBJ2-3, with D uncertain. The germline V gene has CDR1 KGHSH and CDR2 LQKENI. This CDR3 comprises 14 residues. The V end was cut by 0 bases, the J end by 1 base, with 5 bases between. In DNA, the CDR3 is TGTGCCAGCTCACCACCAGCAGGCACAGATACGCAGTATTTT. Translating it yields CASSPPAGTDTQYF.